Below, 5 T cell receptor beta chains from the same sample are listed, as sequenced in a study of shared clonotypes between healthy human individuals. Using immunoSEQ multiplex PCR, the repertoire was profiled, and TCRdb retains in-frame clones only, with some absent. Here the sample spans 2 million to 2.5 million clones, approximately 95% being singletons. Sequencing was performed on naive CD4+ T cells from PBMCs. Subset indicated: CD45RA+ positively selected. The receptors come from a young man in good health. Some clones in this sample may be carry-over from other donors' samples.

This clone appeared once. The CDR3 DNA follows: TGCGCCAGCAGTTACGTAGCGGGAGGGCGGACAGATACGCAGTATTTT. It is translated as CASSYVAGGRTDTQYF. The chain couples TRBV5-1 to TRBJ2-3; TRBD2 matches at 11 bases. In germline, CDR1 is SGHRS, CDR2 YFSETQ. CDR3 length: 16 amino acids. The J segment lost 3 bases and the V segment lost 5 bases, leaving 8 bases of the junction unmatched. Filled out from reference TRBV5-1 and TRBJ2-3, the complete variable domain reads KAGVTQTPRYLIKTRGQQVTLSCSPISGHRSVSWYQQTPGQGLQFLFEYFSETQRNKGNFPGRFSGRQFSNSRSEMNVSTLELGDSALYLCASSYVAGGRTDTQYFGPGTRLTVL.

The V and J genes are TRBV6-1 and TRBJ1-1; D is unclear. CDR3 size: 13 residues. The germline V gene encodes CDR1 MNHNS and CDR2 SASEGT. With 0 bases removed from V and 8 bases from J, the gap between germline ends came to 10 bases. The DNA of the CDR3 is TGTGCCAGCAGTGAAGCGGCCGGCAGAGAAGCTTTCTTT. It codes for CASSEAAGREAFF.

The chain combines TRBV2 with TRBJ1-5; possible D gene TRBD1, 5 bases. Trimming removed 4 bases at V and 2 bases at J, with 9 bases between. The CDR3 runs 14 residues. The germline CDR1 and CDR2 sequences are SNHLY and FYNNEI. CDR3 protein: CASSVGRGNQPQHF. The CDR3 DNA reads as TGTGCCAGCAGTGTAGGCAGGGGCAATCAGCCCCAGCATTTT.

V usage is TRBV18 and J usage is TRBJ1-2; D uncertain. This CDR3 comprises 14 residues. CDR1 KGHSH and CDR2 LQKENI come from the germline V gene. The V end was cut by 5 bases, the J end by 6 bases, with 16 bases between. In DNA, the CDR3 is TGTGCCAGCTCAGCAAGCCTCAGTGGGGATGGCTACACCTTC. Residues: CASSASLSGDGYTF.

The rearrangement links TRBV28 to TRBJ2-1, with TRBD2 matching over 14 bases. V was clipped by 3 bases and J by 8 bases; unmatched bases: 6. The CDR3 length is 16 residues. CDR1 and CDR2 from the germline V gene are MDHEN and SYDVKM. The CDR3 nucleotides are TGTGCCAGCAGTTTGGCCCAGACTAGCGGGAGGGATGAGCAGTTCTTC. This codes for CASSLAQTSGRDEQFF. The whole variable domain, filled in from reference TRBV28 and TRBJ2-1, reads DVKVTQSSRYLVKRTGEKVFLECVQDMDHENMFWYRQDPGLGLRLIYFSYDVKMKEKGDIPEGYSVSREKKERFSLILESASTNQTSMYLCASSLAQTSGRDEQFFGPGTRLTVL.